The sequence of this T cell receptor (beta chain) was determined in a study of blood T cell repertoires in COVID-19. About the research overall: Sources were T cells, B-cell-depleted T cells, or PBMCs; the material itself was cDNA or gDNA.

As handled by the study authors: Quantification of nucleated cells was approximated via reference gene primer amplification. Libraries were prepared by immunoSEQ multiplex PCR; TCRdb keeps only in-frame clonotypes and omits some of them. The V and J calls and clone size come from that table; D and trimming were worked out from the DNA. The repertoire has 150,000 to 200,000 clones, about nine tenths of them found once; the top ten carry over 9.5%. Unmatched junction bases numbered 10, after V lost 5 bases and J lost 6 bases. CDR1 and CDR2 (germline): MNHEY, SVGEGT. The CDR3 spans 15 residues. Seattle enrolled patients during active infection and tracked them longitudinally.

The receptor was isolated from a woman aged 55-69 years with COVID-19, enrolled during active disease. The sequenced material came from peripheral blood. The chain recombines TRBV6-2 or TRBV6-3 with TRBJ1-2; 9 bases are shared with TRBD1. The CDR3 spells CASSKEGQGGHGYTF. The CDR3 nucleotides read TGTGCCAGCAGTAAAGAGGGACAGGGAGGCCATGGCTACACCTTC.